Presented here are 16 T cell receptor beta chains from one specimen sequenced in a study of PD-L1 blockade in urothelial cancer. Sequenced by immunoSEQ multiplex PCR; TCRdb stores in-frame clones only, minus some. The table has some 52,000 clones, 70% to 85% seen once. Sequencing used PBMCs, obtained around atezolizumab (anti-PD-L1) treatment. The source is a man aged 70-80 years with urothelial cancer.

This clone has a single count. The V gene is TRBV28, the J gene TRBJ2-1; D might be TRBD1 (5 bases). The CDR3 runs to 15 residues. Germline loops: CDR1 MDHEN, CDR2 SYDVKM. Deletions cut 3 bases from V and 3 bases from J, with 12 bases between. The CDR3 DNA reads TGTGCCAGCAGTTTCCAGGGTCTGAACTACAATGAGCAGTTCTTC. As protein: CASSFQGLNYNEQFF.

This clone was observed a handful of times. The V call is TRBV4-3, the J call TRBJ1-5, with D unresolved. This CDR3 has 15 residues. Deletions cut 0 bases from V and 6 bases from J, with 12 bases between. Germline CDR1 is LGHNA and CDR2 is YSLEER. CDR3: CASSQERAGRQPQHF. The CDR3 DNA reads TGCGCCAGCAGCCAAGAGAGGGCAGGACGTCAGCCCCAGCATTTT.

The chain employs TRBV27 and TRBJ2-5; the match to TRBD2 covers 11 bases. After removal of 6 bases from V and 4 bases from J, the junction contained 4 bases not matched to a gene. The CDR3 covers 14 residues. Germline assignment: CDR1 MNHEY and CDR2 SMNVEV (reference sequence). In DNA, the CDR3 is TGTGCCAGCAGCCGACTAGCGGGGAGAGAGACCCAGTACTTC. Protein product: CASSRLAGRETQYF.

This clone was seen only once. The chain is built from TRBV28 and TRBJ1-2, with 10 positions matching TRBD1. The CDR3 runs 16 residues. With 6 bases clipped from V and 3 bases from J, the junction kept 10 bases outside the gene matches. CDR1 is MDHEN and CDR2 is SYDVKM in the germline V gene. The CDR3 sequence: CASRSIEGQGYYGYTF. The CDR3 bases are TGTGCCAGCAGATCGATCGAGGGACAGGGGTACTATGGCTACACCTTC.

The chain combines TRBV11-3 with TRBJ1-2, with D uncertain. CDR1 SGHNT and CDR2 YENEEA come from the germline V gene. Trimming stripped 1 base from V and 5 bases from J, with 8 bases between. CDR3 size: 13 residues. CDR3: CASSLGQTYGYTF. Written as DNA, the CDR3 is TGTGCCAGCAGCTTAGGGCAGACTTATGGCTACACCTTC.

The chain is built from TRBV4-3 and TRBJ1-6; D possibly corresponds to TRBD1 (5 bases). V gave up 3 bases and J gave up 3 bases, with 12 bases separating them. CDR3 length equals 16 residues. The germline V gene has CDR1 LGHNA and CDR2 YSLEER. CDR3 bases: TGCGCCAGCAGCCAGGAGACAGCCGGCTATAATTCACCCCTCCACTTT. Amino acids: CASSQETAGYNSPLHF.

This chain uses TRBV7-2 with TRBJ1-3; tentatively, D is TRBD1 (5 bases). The germline CDR1 and CDR2 sequences are SGHTA and FQGNSA. The CDR3 length is 19 residues. Trimming took 5 bases from V and 0 from J, leaving 23 bases between them. Here the CDR3 DNA reads TGTGCCAGCAGCCCCTCCCTCGGGGGAAATAAGTTCTCTGGAAACACCATATATTTT. This codes for CASSPSLGGNKFSGNTIYF. Based on the CDR3 plus reference TRBV7-2 and TRBJ1-3, the full variable domain is GAGVSQSPSNKVTEKGKDVELRCDPISGHTALYWYRQSLGQGLEFLIYFQGNSAPDKSGLPSDRFSAERTGGSVSTLTIQRTQQEDSAVYLCASSPSLGGNKFSGNTIYFGEGSWLTVV.

This rearrangement joins TRBV2 to TRBJ1-5; D perhaps matches TRBD1 (5 bases). This CDR3 is 13 amino acids long. Germline V CDR1 and CDR2: SNHLY, FYNNEI. Trimming took 8 bases from V and 7 from J, leaving 15 bases between them. CDR3 bases: TGTGCCAGCCGGGACTTCGGGATCCAGCCCCAGCATTTT. Protein sequence: CASRDFGIQPQHF.

This rearrangement joins TRBV6-6 to TRBJ2-5; 8 bases are a match to TRBD2. Germline CDR1 is MNHNY and CDR2 is SVGAGI (reference sequence). With 6 bases clipped from V and 1 base from J, the junction kept 7 bases outside the gene matches. This CDR3 spans 15 amino acids. The CDR3 DNA is TGTGCCAGCAGACAGAGCGGGAGTCGCCAAGAGACCCAGTACTTC. This codes for CASRQSGSRQETQYF.

J is TRBJ2-3 and V is TRBV7-3; maybe TRBD1 (7 bases). The germline V gene has CDR1 SGHTA and CDR2 FQGTGA. V was trimmed by 5 bases and J by 6 bases, leaving 15 bases between them. This CDR3 comprises 14 residues. For the CDR3, the DNA is TGTGCCAGCAGCCCAGGGGGGATTGAGGATACGCAGTATTTT. Encoded protein: CASSPGGIEDTQYF.

This clone was seen more than once but under ten times. The rearrangement uses TRBV7-2 and TRBJ2-1, with D possibly matching TRBD2 (5 bases). V was cut by 2 bases and J by 9 bases, with 14 bases left in between. Germline lookup yields CDR1 SGHTA and CDR2 FQGNSA. The CDR3 spans 14 residues. CDR3 sequence: CASSLRIRETEQFF. The DNA for the CDR3 is TGTGCCAGCAGCTTAAGAATTCGGGAAACTGAGCAGTTCTTC.

This rearrangement joins TRBV4-3 to TRBJ1-2, with 8 bases fitting TRBD1. Germline V gene data show CDR1 as LGHNA and CDR2 as YSLEER. The CDR3 runs 16 residues. The J segment lost 5 bases and the V segment lost 0 bases, leaving 8 bases of the junction unmatched. CDR3: CASSQDSGRGLYGYTF. CDR3 coding DNA: TGCGCCAGCAGCCAAGATTCGGGCAGGGGGCTGTATGGCTACACCTTC.

This clone was observed a handful of times. The chain recombines TRBV5-1 with TRBJ2-3, with 12 bases lining up with TRBD2. J lost 4 bases, V lost 2 bases, and 11 bases had no gene match. This CDR3 region has 18 residues. CDR1 is SGHRS, CDR2 YFSETQ, per germline. CDR3 protein: CASSLQPSGRGGSDTQYF. Here the CDR3 DNA reads TGCGCCAGCAGCTTACAGCCTAGCGGGAGGGGGGGGTCAGATACGCAGTATTTT.

The rearrangement uses TRBV7-6 and TRBJ2-2; no firm D call. V was trimmed by 8 bases and J by 5 bases, leaving 12 bases between them. The CDR3 is 13 amino acids. Germline V lookup: CDR1 SGHVS, CDR2 FNYEAQ. CDR3 loop: CASGVTPTGELFF. In DNA form, the CDR3 reads TGTGCCAGCGGAGTTACTCCGACCGGGGAGCTGTTTTTT.

This clone was seen just once. The chain has TRBV7-9 and TRBJ1-2; 9 nucleotides agree with TRBD1. After removal of 5 bases from V and 4 bases from J, the junction contained 8 bases not matched to a gene. CDR1 SEHNR and CDR2 FQNEAQ come from the germline V gene (reference sequence). The CDR3 runs to 15 residues. The CDR3 region has the DNA TGTGCCAGCAGCGACAACAGGGGGCGCATCTATGGCTACACCTTC. Its protein is CASSDNRGRIYGYTF.

The gene calls are TRBV5-4 and TRBJ1-5; weak D call: TRBD1 (6 bases). CDR3 size: 13 residues. Germline CDR1 SGHNT, CDR2 YYREEE (reference sequence). V was shortened by 0 bases and J by 5 bases, with 6 bases between the two germline ends. In DNA, the CDR3 is TGTGCCAGCAGCTTGGCAGGGGATCAGCCCCAGCATTTT. This encodes CASSLAGDQPQHF.